This T cell receptor beta chain was sequenced in a study of T cells expressing NK-cell markers. Study background: TCR beta repertoires came from sorted CD3+CD56+NKG2C+, CD3+CD56+NKG2C- and CD3+CD56-NKG2C+ T cells.

Concerning this clonotype: Its antigen remains unknown.

TCRdb re-called the 5' RACE reads; one entry per CDR3 protein, DNA not given. The table for this sample gives under 200,000 distinct CDR3 sequences. Findings of the study overall: Roughly 1.0-7.0% of CD8+ T cells in roughly six donors belonged to dominant NKG2C+ clonotypes. Specificity for HCMV among expanded NKG2C+ T cell clones was not established.

The germline CDR1 and CDR2 sequences are DFQATT and SNEGSKA (reference sequence). This CDR3 is 13 amino acids long. The specimen sequenced was blood T cells: a sorted CD56 or NKG2C T cell subset, CD4+ or CD8+ T cells, or bulk PBMC T cells (not recorded which). The J gene is TRBJ1-2, the V gene TRBV20-1; the TCRdb call, TRBD1, lacks DNA for checking. The sequence was collected from a woman between 18 and 70 years old in good health. The CDR3 loop is CSARATGERGYTF.